The 17 T cell receptor beta chains given below trace back to one sample, sequenced in a study of T cell responses to AZD1222 COVID-19 vaccine. The data were produced by immunoSEQ multiplex PCR, yet TCRdb's version contains in-frame clones alone and is incomplete. The table includes about 120,000 clones, 70% to 90% detected once. Sequences were derived from peripheral blood, sampled 28 days after the second AZD1222 dose. The receptors derive from an adult who received the AZD1222 COVID-19 vaccine.

This clone showed up just once. The V gene is TRBV12-3 or TRBV12-4, the J gene TRBJ2-7, with D perhaps matching TRBD1 or TRBD2 (5 bases each). The CDR3 is made up of 13 amino acids. Between the trimmed V and J ends, which lost 8 bases and 2 bases, there was a span of 13 bases. Here the CDR3 DNA reads TGTGCCAGCTCGGGGACGCCGACCTACGAGCAGTACTTC. This sequence encodes CASSGTPTYEQYF.

The chain has TRBV18 and TRBJ1-6; no reliable D call. From germline, CDR1 is KGHSH and CDR2 LQKENI. V dropped 1 base and J dropped 7 bases, with 8 bases sitting between them. CDR3 size: 14 residues. CDR3 nucleotide sequence: TGTGCCAGCTCACCACTAGGATCAAATTCACCCCTCCACTTT. Amino acid sequence: CASSPLGSNSPLHF. Looking up the rest from reference TRBV18 and TRBJ1-6 gives the full variable domain: NAGVMQNPRHLVRRRGQEARLRCSPMKGHSHVYWYRQLPEEGLKFMVYLQKENIIDESGMPKERFSAEFPKEGPSILRIQQVVRGDSAAYFCASSPLGSNSPLHFGNGTRLTVT.

The chain combines TRBV19 with TRBJ2-1; tentatively, D is TRBD2 (7 bases). This CDR3 is 16 amino acids long. Per germline, CDR1 LNHDA and CDR2 SQIVND (reference sequence). Trimming took off 7 bases at V and 0 bases at J, with 16 bases between the two ends. The CDR3 bases are TGTGCCAGTAATCCCAAGGGGGGGGGCTCCTACAATGAGCAGTTCTTC. Encoded protein: CASNPKGGGSYNEQFF.

This chain links TRBV6-2 or TRBV6-3 with TRBJ2-7; maybe TRBD2 (7 bases). The V end was cut by 4 bases, the J end by 2 bases, with 12 bases between. Germline CDR1 reads MNHEY; CDR2 reads SVGEGT. The CDR3 is 14 amino acids. The CDR3 coding sequence is TGTGCCAGCAGTTCCTGGGGGGGGCCCTACGAGCAGTACTTC. Its translation: CASSSWGGPYEQYF.

The chain has TRBV5-6 and TRBJ1-2; maybe TRBD1 (5 bases). V was pared by 0 bases and J by 10 bases, with 10 bases between. Germline assignment: CDR1 SGHDT and CDR2 YYEEEE. The CDR3 runs 12 residues. CDR3 loop: CASSLAGLNYTF. CDR3 coding DNA: TGTGCCAGCAGCTTGGCAGGGTTGAACTACACCTTC.

The rearrangement links TRBV15 to TRBJ2-3, with 10 positions matching TRBD2. Losses at the gene ends were 1 base for V and 2 bases for J; bases not matched to a gene: 6. The CDR3 contains 17 residues. Germline CDR1 LNHNV, CDR2 YYDKDF (reference sequence). The CDR3 sequence is CATSRGASGSPTDTQYF. The CDR3 coding sequence is TGTGCCACCAGCAGAGGGGCTAGCGGGAGCCCCACAGATACGCAGTATTTT.

This chain links TRBV5-1 with TRBJ1-5; maybe TRBD1 (6 bases). Germline loops: CDR1 SGHRS, CDR2 YFSETQ. The length of the CDR3 is 15 residues. V dropped 0 bases and J dropped 2 bases, with 9 bases sitting between them. CDR3 sequence reads: CASSLAAGGNQPQHF. In DNA form, the CDR3 reads TGCGCCAGCAGCTTGGCCGCAGGGGGCAATCAGCCCCAGCATTTT.

The V and J genes are TRBV29-1 and TRBJ1-3; the D is unclear. The CDR3 runs 12 residues. Germline CDR1 SQVTM, CDR2 ANQGSEA. V lost 7 bases and J 3 bases, leaving 10 bases between the germline ends. In nucleotides, the CDR3 is TGCAGCGCCCTCGAATATGGAAACACCATATATTTT. Residues: CSALEYGNTIYF.

The rearrangement uses TRBV2 and TRBJ1-1, with a tentative D call TRBD1 (5 bases). In germline, CDR1 is SNHLY, CDR2 FYNNEI. The germline V and J ends were trimmed by 7 bases and 6 bases, with 21 bases remaining between them. CDR3 size: 15 residues. The CDR3 DNA is TGTGCCAGCAAGCGTCCCACTGGGGGGTCACCTGAAGCTTTCTTT. Protein: CASKRPTGGSPEAFF. The whole variable domain, remainder taken from reference TRBV2 and TRBJ1-1, is EPEVTQTPSHQVTQMGQEVILRCVPISNHLYFYWYRQILGQKVEFLVSFYNNEISEKSEIFDDQFSVERPDGSNFTLKIRSTKLEDSAMYFCASKRPTGGSPEAFFGQGTRLTVV.

V gene TRBV2 combines with J gene TRBJ2-7, with 8 bases identical to TRBD1. Germline loops: CDR1 SNHLY, CDR2 FYNNEI. V was clipped by 5 bases and J by 6 bases; unmatched bases: 15. This CDR3 contains 16 residues. As DNA, the CDR3 is TGTGCCAGCAGTTCCCTTGATCGGACAGGGACGGCCGAGCAGTACTTC. It specifies CASSSLDRTGTAEQYF. Full variable domain (remainder filled in from reference TRBV2 and TRBJ2-7): EPEVTQTPSHQVTQMGQEVILRCVPISNHLYFYWYRQILGQKVEFLVSFYNNEISEKSEIFDDQFSVERPDGSNFTLKIRSTKLEDSAMYFCASSSLDRTGTAEQYFGPGTRLTVT.

The chain links TRBV3-1 (or the pseudogene TRBV3-2) to TRBJ1-4, with TRBD1 identical over 7 bases. The V gene's germline CDR1 is LGHDT and CDR2 YNNKEL (reference sequence). This CDR3 contains 12 residues. Trimming removed 4 bases from V and 14 bases from J; junction bases left unmatched: 7. The DNA of the CDR3 is TGTGCCAGCAGCCTCGGAGACAGGGCCCTGTTTTTT. Residues: CASSLGDRALFF.

The rearrangement links TRBV6-5 to TRBJ2-5; D unclear. Germline V gene sequence: CDR1 MNHEY, CDR2 SVGAGI. With 9 bases removed from V and 4 bases from J, the gap between germline ends came to 21 bases. The CDR3 extends over 15 amino acids. CDR3 bases: TGTGCCAGTCGGAAGGATGCGACAAACGGAGAGACCCAGTACTTC. It is translated as CASRKDATNGETQYF.

This clone has just a few counts. The gene calls are TRBV9 and TRBJ1-1; D gene ambiguous. Germline V gene data show CDR1 as SGDLS and CDR2 as YYNGEE. The V end lost 0 bases, the J end lost 6 bases, and 12 bases lay between the germline ends. The CDR3 covers 14 residues. CDR3 nucleotide sequence: TGTGCCAGCAGCGTAGCAAATCACATGGCTGAAGCTTTCTTT. Encoded protein: CASSVANHMAEAFF.

The rearrangement joins TRBV20-1 to TRBJ2-3, with D unresolved. The V end was cut by 3 bases, the J end by 1 base, with 11 bases between. The CDR3 runs to 14 residues. Per germline, CDR1 DFQATT and CDR2 SNEGSKA (reference sequence). In DNA, the CDR3 is TGCAGTGCTAGTTTATATAGTGGCACAGATACGCAGTATTTT. Its protein product is CSASLYSGTDTQYF.

Many counts were recorded for this clone. The gene calls are TRBV10-2 and TRBJ2-7, with D perhaps matching TRBD2 (6 bases). Trimming pared 7 bases from V and 4 bases from J, leaving 14 bases between. Germline assignment: CDR1 WSHSY and CDR2 SAAADI. CDR3 length: 13 residues. The CDR3 loop is CASTGGNGYEQYF. CDR3 DNA sequence: TGCGCCAGCACGGGCGGGAATGGGTACGAGCAGTACTTC.

This chain connects TRBV7-8 to TRBJ1-6, with a weak D call TRBD1 (5 bases). With 4 bases removed from V and 9 bases from J, the gap between germline ends came to 16 bases. CDR3 length: 15 amino acids. Germline assignment: CDR1 SGHVS and CDR2 FQNEAQ. CDR3 in amino acids: CASSYGRVQGSPLHF. For the CDR3, the DNA is TGTGCCAGCAGCTATGGGAGGGTGCAGGGTTCACCCCTCCACTTT.

The V gene is TRBV5-5, the J gene TRBJ1-3; no clear D. The CDR3 has 16 amino acids. The germline V gene encodes CDR1 SGHKS and CDR2 YYEKEE (reference sequence). V was clipped by 1 base and J by 0 bases, with 11 bases between them. The CDR3 DNA sequence: TGTGCCAGCAGCTTGAGTGGGAGCTTCTCTGGAAACACCATATATTTT. The encoded protein is CASSLSGSFSGNTIYF.